The entry below describes one T cell receptor beta chain. Its antigen is still unknown. The sample belongs to a study of a mutant IDH1 vaccine in newly diagnosed glioma. Study summary: There were 62.5% males and around 38% females among treated patients, whose mean age was approximately 44 years.

As for time point: week 23, last vaccination. Every single dose of the vaccine, 300 ug of mutant IDH1 20-mer peptide, came with topical imiquimod. Clones were sequenced by immunoSEQ multiplex PCR, and TCRdb holds only the in-frame ones, with some missing. The table lists tens of thousands of clones, under 80% of them singletons. Germline V gene sequence: CDR1 SGHVS, CDR2 FQNEAQ. Trimming took 6 bases from V and 3 from J; bases not matched to a gene: 7. The CDR3 totals 14 residues. This TCR was recovered from a man in his fifties or sixties with glioma. The sample was PBMCs, taken from a glioma patient whose treatment included an IDH1 peptide vaccine. This rearrangement joins TRBV7-8 to TRBJ2-7; 8 bases are a match to TRBD2. CDR3 protein: CASRPGGGHYEQYF. The CDR3 nucleotides read TGTGCCAGCAGGCCCGGGGGGGGACACTACGAGCAGTACTTC. Using reference TRBV7-8 and TRBJ2-7 for the parts outside the CDR3, the full variable domain is GAGVSQSPRYKVAKRGQDVALRCDPISGHVSLFWYQQALGQGPEFLTYFQNEAQLDKSGLPSDRFFAERPEGSVSTLKIQRTQQEDSAVYLCASRPGGGHYEQYFGPGTRLTVT.